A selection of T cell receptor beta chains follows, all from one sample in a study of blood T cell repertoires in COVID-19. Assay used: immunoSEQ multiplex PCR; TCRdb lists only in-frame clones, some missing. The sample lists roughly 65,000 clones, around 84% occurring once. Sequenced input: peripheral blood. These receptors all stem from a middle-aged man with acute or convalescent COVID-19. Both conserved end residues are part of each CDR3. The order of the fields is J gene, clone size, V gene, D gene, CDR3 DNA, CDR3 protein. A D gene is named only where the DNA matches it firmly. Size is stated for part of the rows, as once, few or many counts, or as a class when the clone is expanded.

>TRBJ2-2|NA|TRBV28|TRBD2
TGTGCCAGCAGTTTCGGGACTAGCTGGTATGCCGGGGAGCTGTTTTTT
CASSFGTSWYAGELFF
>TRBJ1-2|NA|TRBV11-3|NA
TGTGCCAGCAGCCCTGGGGGGGCCAACGGGTTTTACGGCTACACCTTC
CASSPGGANGFYGYTF
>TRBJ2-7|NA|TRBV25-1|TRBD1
TGTGCCAGCAGTGAGACAGGGATCTCCTACGAGCAGTACTTC
CASSETGISYEQYF
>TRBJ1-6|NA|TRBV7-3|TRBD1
TGTGCCAGCAGCGACACAGGGGGCAAAAATTCACCCCTCCACTTT
CASSDTGGKNSPLHF
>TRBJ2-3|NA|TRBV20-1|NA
TGCAGTGTTAAAACGGGAGATACGCAGTATTTT
CSVKTGDTQYF
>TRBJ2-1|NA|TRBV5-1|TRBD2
TGCGCCAGCAGTGGGACTAGCGGGAGACACGACTACAATGAGCAGTTCTTC
CASSGTSGRHDYNEQFF
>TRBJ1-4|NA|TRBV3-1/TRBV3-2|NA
TGTGCCAGCAGCCAAGCCGGACAGCCGCCTAATGAAAAACTGTTTTTT
CASSQAGQPPNEKLFF
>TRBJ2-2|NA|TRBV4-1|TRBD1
TGCGCCAGCAGCCGAAGCCAGGGGGCATCTAACACCGGGGAGCTGTTTTTT
CASSRSQGASNTGELFF
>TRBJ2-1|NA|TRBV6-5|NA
TGTGCCAGCGCTAAACCCACTGAGCAGTTCTTC
CASAKPTEQFF
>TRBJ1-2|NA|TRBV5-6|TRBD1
TGTGCCAGCAGCTGGGAGGACAGGAGCTATGGCTACACCTTC
CASSWEDRSYGYTF
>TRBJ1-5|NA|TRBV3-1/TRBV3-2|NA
TGTGCCAGCAGCCAAGGGCCCTATCAGCGGCCCCAGCATTTT
CASSQGPYQRPQHF
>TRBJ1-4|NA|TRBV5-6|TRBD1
TGTGCCAGCAGCTTGGGACAGGGGGGCGAAAAACTGTTTTTT
CASSLGQGGEKLFF
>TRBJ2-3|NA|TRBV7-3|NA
TGTGCCAGCAGCTTAACCCAATACTCCACAGATACGCAGTATTTT
CASSLTQYSTDTQYF
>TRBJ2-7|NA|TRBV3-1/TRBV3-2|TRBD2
TGTGCCAGCAGCCAACCTAGCGGGAGTATCCCCTACGAGCAGTACTTC
CASSQPSGSIPYEQYF
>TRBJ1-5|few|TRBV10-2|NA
TGCGCCAGCAGTGAGTCGATTGGCAGACCCCAGCATTTT
CASSESIGRPQHF
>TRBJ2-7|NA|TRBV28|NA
TGTGCCAGCAAACTCGCGGGGGCCTCCTACGAGCAGTACTTC
CASKLAGASYEQYF
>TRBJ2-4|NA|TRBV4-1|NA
TGCGCCAGCAGCCAGCAGACAGGAGAAAACATTCAGTACTTC
CASSQQTGENIQYF
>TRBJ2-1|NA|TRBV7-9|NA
TGTGCCAGCAGCTGGGACTTTCTTACCTACAATGAGCAGTTCTTC
CASSWDFLTYNEQFF
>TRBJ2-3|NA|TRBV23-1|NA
TGCGCCAGCAGCCTCCCGAGACACCACACAGATACGCAGTATTTT
CASSLPRHHTDTQYF
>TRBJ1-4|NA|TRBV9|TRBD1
TGTGCCAGCAGCGTAGGTTCAGGACAGGGAAATGAAAAACTGTTTTTT
CASSVGSGQGNEKLFF
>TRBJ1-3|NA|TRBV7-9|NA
TGTGCCAGCAGCTCCTCGTCTGGAAACACCATATATTTT
CASSSSSGNTIYF
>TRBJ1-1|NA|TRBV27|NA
TGTGCCAGCACCCCTACGGGATGGAGAACTGAAGCTTTCTTT
CASTPTGWRTEAFF
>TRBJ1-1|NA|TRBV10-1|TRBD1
TGCGCCAGCAGGGGAGACAGGGGTGAAGCTTTCTTT
CASRGDRGEAFF
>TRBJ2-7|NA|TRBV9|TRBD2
TGTGCCAGCAGCGTAGGCGGGGGGGCTTACGAGCAGTACTTC
CASSVGGGAYEQYF
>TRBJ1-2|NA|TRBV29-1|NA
TGCAGCGTTGCGGGGGGCGACTATGGCTACACCTTC
CSVAGGDYGYTF